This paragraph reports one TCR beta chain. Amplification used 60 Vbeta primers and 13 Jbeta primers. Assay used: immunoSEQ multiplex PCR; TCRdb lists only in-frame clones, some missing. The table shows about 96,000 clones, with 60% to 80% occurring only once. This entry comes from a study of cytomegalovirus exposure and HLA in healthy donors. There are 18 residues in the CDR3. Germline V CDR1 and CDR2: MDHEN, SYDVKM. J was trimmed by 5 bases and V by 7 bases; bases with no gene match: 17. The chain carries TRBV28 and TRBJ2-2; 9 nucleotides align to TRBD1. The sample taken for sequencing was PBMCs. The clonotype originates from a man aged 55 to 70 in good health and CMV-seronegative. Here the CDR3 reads CASKMGFSRDRETGELFF. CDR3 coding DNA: TGTGCCAGCAAAATGGGATTTAGTAGGGACAGGGAAACCGGGGAGCTGTTTTTT.